The present entry profiles one TCR beta chain with its context. The V gene's germline CDR1 is MNHEY and CDR2 SVGAGI. CDR3 size: 15 residues. Deletions cut 7 bases from V and 2 bases from J, with 15 bases between. The PCR had 60 Vbeta and 13 Jbeta primers. The repertoire was sequenced with immunoSEQ multiplex PCR; TCRdb's copy has only in-frame clones and lacks some. The table has approximately 190,000 clones, approximately 88% seen once. This entry is derived from a study of cytomegalovirus exposure and HLA in healthy donors. Material for sequencing was PBMCs. V is TRBV6-5 and J is TRBJ1-5, with D maybe TRBD1 (6 bases). The clonotype was recovered from a boy younger than 18 in good health and CMV-seronegative. The CDR3 region has the DNA TGTGCCAGCAAGGGCGTGGGGGCGGGCAATCAGCCCCAGCATTTT. As protein: CASKGVGAGNQPQHF.